What follows describes a single TCR beta chain. Its target is not known. The germline CDR1 and CDR2 sequences are SGDLS and YYNGEE. The CDR3 sequence is 16 residues long. V dropped 0 bases and J dropped 3; count of bases not matched to a gene: 4. This record comes from a study of T-cell reconstitution after alpha-beta-depleted transplantation in children. Study observations and caveats: Several hundred graft clones that had expanded were reportedly the source of alpha-beta T cells about two months after transplant. After one year, T-cell counts and TCRbeta diversity mostly came from new T cells. At day 60, the high TCRbeta diversity found in some patients originated from recipient T cells and thymic progenitors that had survived.

Using unique molecular identifiers, the investigators prepared the TCRbeta library. TCRdb reprocessed the PCR reads with MiXCR, giving one entry per CDR3 protein. Of some 310,000 distinct CDR3 sequences detected, roughly 25% appear once; the ten largest clones hold 11%. V is TRBV9 and J is TRBJ2-1; 9 nucleotides line up with TRBD2. The sample in question was PBMCs, mostly from graft donor cells, obtained 180 days after TCRalphabeta/CD19-depleted stem cell transplant. The clonotype comes from a male patient younger than 18 who had a stem cell transplant for acute lymphoblastic leukemia, so the T cells may come from the graft donor. CDR3 region: CASSVGAGGLYNEQFF. In nucleotides, the CDR3 is TGTGCCAGCAGCGTAGGAGCGGGAGGTCTCTACAATGAGCAGTTCTTC.